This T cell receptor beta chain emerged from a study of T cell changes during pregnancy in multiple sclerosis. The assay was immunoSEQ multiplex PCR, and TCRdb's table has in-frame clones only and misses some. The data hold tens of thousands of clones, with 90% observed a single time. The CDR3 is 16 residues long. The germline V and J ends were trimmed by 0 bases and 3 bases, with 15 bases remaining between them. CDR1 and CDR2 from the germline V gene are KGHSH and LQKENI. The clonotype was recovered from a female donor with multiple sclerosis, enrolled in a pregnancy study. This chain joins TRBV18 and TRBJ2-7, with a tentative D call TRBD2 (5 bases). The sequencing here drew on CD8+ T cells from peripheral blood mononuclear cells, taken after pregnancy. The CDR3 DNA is TGTGCCAGCTCACCACCTGCGGGTACTGTGGTCTACGAGCAGTACTTC. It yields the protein CASSPPAGTVVYEQYF.